This T cell receptor (beta chain) comes out of a study of STAT5B mutations in CD4+ large granular lymphocyte leukemia. Study summary: Among healthy controls, a particular HLA allele went with more CDR3 'QG' motifs. General study points: Without HLA matching, higher CD4+ than CD8+ T-LGLL clonality could reflect small sample size.

Sequenced by immunoSEQ multiplex PCR; TCRdb stores in-frame clones only, minus some. Of under 35,000 clones in the sample, less than 90% were seen once. Germline-derived CDR1 and CDR2 are LNHDA and SQIVND (reference sequence). This CDR3 is 16 amino acids long. Deletions cut 0 bases from V and 4 bases from J, with 13 bases between. About this clone: What it binds is unknown.

Healthy controls were blood donor buffy coats. The clonotype comes from a human donor in good health. The sequenced sample was CD4+ T cells from blood buffy coats. The chain uses TRBV19 and TRBJ2-1; maybe TRBD2 (6 bases). CDR3 coding DNA: TGTGCCAGTAGTATAGATTGGGGGGACTCTTACAATGAGCAGTTCTTC. Translating gives CASSIDWGDSYNEQFF.